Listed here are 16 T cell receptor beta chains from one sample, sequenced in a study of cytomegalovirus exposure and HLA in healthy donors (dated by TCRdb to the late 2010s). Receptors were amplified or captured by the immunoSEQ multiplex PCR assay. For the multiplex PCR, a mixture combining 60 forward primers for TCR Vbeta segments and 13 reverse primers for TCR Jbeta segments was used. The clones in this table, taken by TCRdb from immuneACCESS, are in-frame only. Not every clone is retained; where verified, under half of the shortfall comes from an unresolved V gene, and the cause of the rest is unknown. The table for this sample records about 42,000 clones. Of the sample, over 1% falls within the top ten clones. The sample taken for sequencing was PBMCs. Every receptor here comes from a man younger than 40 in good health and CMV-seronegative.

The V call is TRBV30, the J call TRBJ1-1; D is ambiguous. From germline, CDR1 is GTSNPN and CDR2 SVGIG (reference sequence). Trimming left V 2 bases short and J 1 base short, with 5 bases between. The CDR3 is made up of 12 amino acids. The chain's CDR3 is CAWSPGNTEAFF. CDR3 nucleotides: TGTGCCTGGAGTCCCGGGAACACTGAAGCTTTCTTT.

CDR3 amino acids: CASSVEGSGAFF. The CDR3 nucleotides are TGTGCCAGCAGTGTGGAGGGCTCTGGAGCTTTCTTT. The chain carries TRBV2 and TRBJ1-1; no firm D call. The CDR3 is 12 residues long. The V gene's germline CDR1 is SNHLY and CDR2 FYNNEI. The V end was cut by 4 bases, the J end by 10 bases, with 13 bases between.

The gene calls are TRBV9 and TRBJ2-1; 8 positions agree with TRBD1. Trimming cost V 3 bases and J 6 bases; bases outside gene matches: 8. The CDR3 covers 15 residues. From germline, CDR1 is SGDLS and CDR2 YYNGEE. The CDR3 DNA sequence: TGTGCCAGCAGCGAATTCCGGGACAGGTTCAATGAGCAGTTCTTC. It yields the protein CASSEFRDRFNEQFF.

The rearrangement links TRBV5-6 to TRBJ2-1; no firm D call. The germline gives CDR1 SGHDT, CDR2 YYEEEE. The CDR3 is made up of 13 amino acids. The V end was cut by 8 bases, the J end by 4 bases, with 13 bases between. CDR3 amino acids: CASIDGVYNEQFF. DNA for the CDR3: TGTGCCAGTATCGACGGAGTATACAATGAGCAGTTCTTC.

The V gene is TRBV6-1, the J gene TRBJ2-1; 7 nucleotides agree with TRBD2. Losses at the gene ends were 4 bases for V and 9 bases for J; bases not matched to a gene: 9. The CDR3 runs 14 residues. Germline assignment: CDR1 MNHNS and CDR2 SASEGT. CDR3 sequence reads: CASSGQAGSIEQFF. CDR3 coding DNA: TGTGCCAGCAGTGGCCAAGCGGGATCTATTGAGCAGTTCTTC.

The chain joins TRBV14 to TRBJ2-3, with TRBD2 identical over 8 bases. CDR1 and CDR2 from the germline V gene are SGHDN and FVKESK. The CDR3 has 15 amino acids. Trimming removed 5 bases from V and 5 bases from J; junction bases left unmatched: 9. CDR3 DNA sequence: TGTGCCAGCAGCATATCTAGCGGGTCGGTAGATACGCAGTATTTT. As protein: CASSISSGSVDTQYF.

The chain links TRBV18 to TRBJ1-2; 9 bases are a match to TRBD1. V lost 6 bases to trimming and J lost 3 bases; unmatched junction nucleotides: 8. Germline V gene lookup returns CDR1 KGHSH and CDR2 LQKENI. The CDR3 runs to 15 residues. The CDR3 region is CASSPFTGGDYGYTF. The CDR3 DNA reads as TGTGCCAGCTCGCCTTTCACAGGGGGCGACTATGGCTACACCTTC.

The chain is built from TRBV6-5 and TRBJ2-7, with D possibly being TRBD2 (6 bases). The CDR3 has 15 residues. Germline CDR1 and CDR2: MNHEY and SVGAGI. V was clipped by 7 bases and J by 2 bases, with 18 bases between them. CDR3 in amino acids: CASNPTLGGAYEQYF. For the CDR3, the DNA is TGTGCCAGCAACCCTACCCTGGGGGGAGCCTACGAGCAGTACTTC.

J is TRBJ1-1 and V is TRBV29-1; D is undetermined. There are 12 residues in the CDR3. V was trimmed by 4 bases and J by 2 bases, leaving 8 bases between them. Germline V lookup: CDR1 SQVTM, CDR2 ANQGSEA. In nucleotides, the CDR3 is TGCAGCGTTGCCCCGGGAAACACTGAAGCTTTCTTT. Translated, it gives CSVAPGNTEAFF.

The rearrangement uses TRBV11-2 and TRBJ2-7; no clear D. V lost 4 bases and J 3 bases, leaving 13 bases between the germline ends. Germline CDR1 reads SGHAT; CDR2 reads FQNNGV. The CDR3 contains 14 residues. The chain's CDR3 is CASSSRRSRYEQYF. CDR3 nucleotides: TGTGCCAGCAGCTCCCGCCGGAGCCGCTACGAGCAGTACTTC.

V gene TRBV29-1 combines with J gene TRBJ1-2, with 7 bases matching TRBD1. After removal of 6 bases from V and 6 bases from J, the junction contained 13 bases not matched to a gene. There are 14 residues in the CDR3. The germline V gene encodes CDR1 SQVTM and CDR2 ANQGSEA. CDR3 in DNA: TGCAGCGTCGAACTCAATCAGGGGGTGGATGGCTACACCTTC. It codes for CSVELNQGVDGYTF.

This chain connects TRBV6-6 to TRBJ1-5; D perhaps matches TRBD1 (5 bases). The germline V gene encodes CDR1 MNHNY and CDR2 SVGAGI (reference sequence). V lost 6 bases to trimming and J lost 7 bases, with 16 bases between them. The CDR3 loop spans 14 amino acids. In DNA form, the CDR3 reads TGTGCCAGCAGGGCCCCAGGGCCCGGGCAGCCCCAGCATTTT. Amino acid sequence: CASRAPGPGQPQHF.

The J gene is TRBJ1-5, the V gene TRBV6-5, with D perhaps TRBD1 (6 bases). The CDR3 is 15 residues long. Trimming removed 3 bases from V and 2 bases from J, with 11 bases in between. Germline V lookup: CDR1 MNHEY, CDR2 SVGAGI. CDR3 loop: CASSYAGDGNQPQHF. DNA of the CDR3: TGTGCCAGCAGTTATGCAGGGGATGGCAATCAGCCCCAGCATTTT.

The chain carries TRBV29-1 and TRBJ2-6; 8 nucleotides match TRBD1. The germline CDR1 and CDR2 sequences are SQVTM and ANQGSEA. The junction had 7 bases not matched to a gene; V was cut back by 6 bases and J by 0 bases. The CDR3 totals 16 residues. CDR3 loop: CSVQTGAPSGANVLTF. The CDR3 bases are TGCAGCGTACAGACAGGGGCACCCTCTGGGGCCAACGTCCTGACTTTC.

Here the CDR3 reads CASSQSRGPTLGPQHF. CDR3 DNA: TGTGCCAGCAGCCAATCAAGGGGCCCCACCCTAGGGCCCCAGCATTTT. V is TRBV4-2 and J is TRBJ1-5, with a possible D match to TRBD1 (5 bases). The V gene lost 2 bases and the J gene lost 9 bases, with 20 bases spanning the gap. CDR3 length: 16 amino acids. Germline V CDR1 and CDR2: LGHNA, YNFKEQ.

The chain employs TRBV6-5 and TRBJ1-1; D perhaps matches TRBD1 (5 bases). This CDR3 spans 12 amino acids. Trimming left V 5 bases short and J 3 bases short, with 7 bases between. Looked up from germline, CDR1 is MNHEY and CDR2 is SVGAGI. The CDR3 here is CASSPGYTEAFF. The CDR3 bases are TGTGCCAGCAGTCCAGGGTACACTGAAGCTTTCTTT.